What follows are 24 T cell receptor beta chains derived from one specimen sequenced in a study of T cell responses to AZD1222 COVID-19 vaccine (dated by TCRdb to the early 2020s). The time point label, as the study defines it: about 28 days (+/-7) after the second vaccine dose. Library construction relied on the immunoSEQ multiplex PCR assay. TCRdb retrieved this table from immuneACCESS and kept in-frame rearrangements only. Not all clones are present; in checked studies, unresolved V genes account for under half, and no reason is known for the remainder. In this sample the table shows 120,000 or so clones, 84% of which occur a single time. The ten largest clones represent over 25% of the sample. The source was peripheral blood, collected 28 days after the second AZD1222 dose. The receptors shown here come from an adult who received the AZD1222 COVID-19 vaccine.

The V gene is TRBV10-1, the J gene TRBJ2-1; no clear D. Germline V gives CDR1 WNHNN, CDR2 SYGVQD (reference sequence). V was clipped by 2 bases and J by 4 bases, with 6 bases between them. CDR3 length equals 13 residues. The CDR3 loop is CASSEGQYNEQFF. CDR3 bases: TGCGCCAGCAGTGAGGGTCAGTACAATGAGCAGTTCTTC.

The DNA for the CDR3 is TGTGCCAGCAGCTCCCAGCAGGACTATGGCTACACCTTC. This codes for CASSSQQDYGYTF. V gene TRBV7-3 combines with J gene TRBJ1-2; D gene ambiguous. V was pared by 4 bases and J by 3 bases, with 9 bases between. The CDR3 totals 13 residues. Germline V gene sequence: CDR1 SGHTA, CDR2 FQGTGA. Variable domain in full (rest from reference TRBV7-3 and TRBJ1-2): GAGVSQTPSNKVTEKGKYVELRCDPISGHTALYWYRQSLGQGPEFLIYFQGTGAADDSGLPNDRFFAVRPEGSVSTLKIQRTERGDSAVYLCASSSQQDYGYTFGSGTRLTVV.

CDR3 region: CASRGQKERNTEAFF. The CDR3 DNA follows: TGTGCCAGCAGAGGACAGAAGGAGAGGAACACTGAAGCTTTCTTT. The chain carries TRBV2 and TRBJ1-1; D may be TRBD1 (6 bases). The CDR3 has 15 amino acids. Per the germline V gene, CDR1 is SNHLY and CDR2 is FYNNEI. Trimming stripped 6 bases from V and 1 base from J, with 15 bases between.

The CDR3 DNA reads TGTGCCAGCAGCGTAGATAGAGCTGGGGCCAACGTCCTGACTTTC. Residues: CASSVDRAGANVLTF. This rearrangement joins TRBV9 to TRBJ2-6; D unresolved. V dropped 0 bases and J dropped 2 bases, with 6 bases sitting between them. The germline V gene has CDR1 SGDLS and CDR2 YYNGEE. This CDR3 has 15 residues.

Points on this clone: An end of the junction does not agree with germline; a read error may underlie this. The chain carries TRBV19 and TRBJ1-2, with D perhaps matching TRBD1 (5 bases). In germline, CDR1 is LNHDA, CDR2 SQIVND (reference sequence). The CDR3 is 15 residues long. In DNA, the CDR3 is TGTGCCGGTAGGACAACAAGGTTAGGGCAGGATGGCTACACCTTC. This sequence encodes CAGRTTRLGQDGYTF.

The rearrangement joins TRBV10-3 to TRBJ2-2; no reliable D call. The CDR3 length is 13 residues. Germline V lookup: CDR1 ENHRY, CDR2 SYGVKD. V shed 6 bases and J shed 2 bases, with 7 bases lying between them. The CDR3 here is CAIRYINTGELFF. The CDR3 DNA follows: TGTGCCATCAGGTACATAAACACCGGGGAGCTGTTTTTT.

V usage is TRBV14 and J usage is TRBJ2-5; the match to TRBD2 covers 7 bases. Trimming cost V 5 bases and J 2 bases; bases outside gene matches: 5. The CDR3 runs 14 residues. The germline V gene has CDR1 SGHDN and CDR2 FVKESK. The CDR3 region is CASSSLAVQETQYF. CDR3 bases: TGTGCCAGCAGCAGCCTAGCGGTTCAAGAGACCCAGTACTTC. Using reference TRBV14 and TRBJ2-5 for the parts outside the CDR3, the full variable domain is EAGVTQFPSHSVIEKGQTVTLRCDPISGHDNLYWYRRVMGKEIKFLLHFVKESKQDESGMPNNRFLAERTGGTYSTLKVQPAELEDSGVYFCASSSLAVQETQYFGPGTRLLVL.

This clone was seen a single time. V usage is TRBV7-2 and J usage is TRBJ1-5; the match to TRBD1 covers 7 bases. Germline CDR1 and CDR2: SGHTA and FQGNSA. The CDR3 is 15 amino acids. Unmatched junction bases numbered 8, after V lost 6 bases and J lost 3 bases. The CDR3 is CASSSQGGPNQPQHF. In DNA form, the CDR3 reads TGTGCCAGCAGTTCTCAGGGGGGGCCCAATCAGCCCCAGCATTTT.

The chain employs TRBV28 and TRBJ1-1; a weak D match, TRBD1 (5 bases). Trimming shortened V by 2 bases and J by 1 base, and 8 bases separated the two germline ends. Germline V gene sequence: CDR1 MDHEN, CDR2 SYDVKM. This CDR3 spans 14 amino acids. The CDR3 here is CASSLQGANTEAFF. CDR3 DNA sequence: TGTGCCAGCAGTTTACAGGGTGCGAACACTGAAGCTTTCTTT.

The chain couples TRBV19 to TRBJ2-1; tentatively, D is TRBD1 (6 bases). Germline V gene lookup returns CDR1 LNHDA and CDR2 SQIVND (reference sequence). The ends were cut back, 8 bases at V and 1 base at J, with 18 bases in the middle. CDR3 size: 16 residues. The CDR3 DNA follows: TGTGCCAGTCGATCAGAACAGGGCTTTTCCTACAATGAGCAGTTCTTC. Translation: CASRSEQGFSYNEQFF.

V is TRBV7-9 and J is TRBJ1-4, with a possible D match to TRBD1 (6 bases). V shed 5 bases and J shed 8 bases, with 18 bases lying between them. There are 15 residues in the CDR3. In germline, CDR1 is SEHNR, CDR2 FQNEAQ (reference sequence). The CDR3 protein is CASSPTTGREEKLFF. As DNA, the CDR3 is TGTGCCAGCAGCCCGACGACAGGCCGGGAGGAAAAACTGTTTTTT.

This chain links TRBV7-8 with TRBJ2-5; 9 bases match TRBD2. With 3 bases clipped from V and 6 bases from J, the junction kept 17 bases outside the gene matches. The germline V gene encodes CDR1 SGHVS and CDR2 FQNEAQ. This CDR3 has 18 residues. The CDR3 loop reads CASSLALVTASGEQTQYF. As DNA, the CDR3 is TGTGCCAGCAGCTTGGCGCTGGTGACGGCTAGCGGGGAACAGACCCAGTACTTC.

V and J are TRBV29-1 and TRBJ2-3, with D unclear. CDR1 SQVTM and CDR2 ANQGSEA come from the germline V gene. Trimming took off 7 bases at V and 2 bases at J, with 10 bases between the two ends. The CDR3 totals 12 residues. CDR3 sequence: CSGRIDTDTQYF. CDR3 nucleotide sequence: TGCAGCGGCAGGATCGACACAGATACGCAGTATTTT.

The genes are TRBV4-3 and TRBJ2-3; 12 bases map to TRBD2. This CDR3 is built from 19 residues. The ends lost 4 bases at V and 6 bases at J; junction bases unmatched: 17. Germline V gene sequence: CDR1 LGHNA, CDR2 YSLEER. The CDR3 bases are TGCGCCAGCAGCCCTTCATTTGGCCAACTAGCGGGGGGCATGGATACGCAGTATTTT. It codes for CASSPSFGQLAGGMDTQYF.

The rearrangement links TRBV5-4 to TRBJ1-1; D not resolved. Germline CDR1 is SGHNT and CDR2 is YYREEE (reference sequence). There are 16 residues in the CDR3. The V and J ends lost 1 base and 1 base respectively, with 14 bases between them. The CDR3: CASSLSVWTANTEAFF. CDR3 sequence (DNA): TGTGCCAGCAGCTTGTCCGTATGGACGGCGAACACTGAAGCTTTCTTT.

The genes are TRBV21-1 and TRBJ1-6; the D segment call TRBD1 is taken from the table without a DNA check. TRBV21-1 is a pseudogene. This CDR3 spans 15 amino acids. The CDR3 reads CASSKADSPNSPLHF. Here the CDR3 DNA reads TGTGCCAGCAGCAAAGCGGACAGTCCTAATTCACCCCTCCACTTT.

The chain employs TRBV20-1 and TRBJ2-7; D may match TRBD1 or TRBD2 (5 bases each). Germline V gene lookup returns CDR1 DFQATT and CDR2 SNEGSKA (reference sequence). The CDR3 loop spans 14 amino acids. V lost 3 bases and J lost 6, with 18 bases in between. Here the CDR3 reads CSASDRDGYSEQYF. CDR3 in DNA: TGCAGTGCTAGTGACCGGGACGGGTACTCCGAGCAGTACTTC.

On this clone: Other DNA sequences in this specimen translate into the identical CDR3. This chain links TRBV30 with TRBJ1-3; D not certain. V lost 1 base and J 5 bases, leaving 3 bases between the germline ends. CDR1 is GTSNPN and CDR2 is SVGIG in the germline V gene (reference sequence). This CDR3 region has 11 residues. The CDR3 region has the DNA TGTGCCTGGAGTGACCGAAACACCATATATTTT. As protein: CAWSDRNTIYF.

CDR3 DNA: TGTGCCAGCAGAAAGGTCCCATCCTACGAGCAGTACTTC. Residues: CASRKVPSYEQYF. J is TRBJ2-7 and V is TRBV12-3 or TRBV12-4; D uncertain. This CDR3 is built from 13 residues. With 6 bases removed from V and 1 base from J, the gap between germline ends came to 10 bases.

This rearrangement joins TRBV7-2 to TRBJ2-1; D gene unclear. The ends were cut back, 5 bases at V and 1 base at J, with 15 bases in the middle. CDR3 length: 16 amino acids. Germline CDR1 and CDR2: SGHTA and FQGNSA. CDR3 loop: CASSPRHRLSYNEQFF. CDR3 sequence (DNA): TGTGCCAGCAGCCCAAGACATCGACTGTCCTACAATGAGCAGTTCTTC.

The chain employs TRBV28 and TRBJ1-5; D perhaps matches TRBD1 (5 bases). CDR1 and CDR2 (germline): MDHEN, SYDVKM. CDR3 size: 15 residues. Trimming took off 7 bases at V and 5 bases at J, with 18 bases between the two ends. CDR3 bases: TGTGCCAGCATCACAGCCTCGGGGGGACATCAGCCCCAGCATTTT. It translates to CASITASGGHQPQHF.

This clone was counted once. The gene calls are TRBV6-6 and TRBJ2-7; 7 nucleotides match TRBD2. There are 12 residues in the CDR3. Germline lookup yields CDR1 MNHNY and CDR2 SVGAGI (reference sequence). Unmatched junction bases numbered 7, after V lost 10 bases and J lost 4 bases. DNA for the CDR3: TGTGCCATCCATGCGGGAGATTACGAGCAGTACTTC. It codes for CAIHAGDYEQYF.

CDR3 protein: CASSLSQMGAPLHF. The CDR3, as DNA: TGTGCCAGCAGCTTAAGCCAGATGGGCGCACCCCTCCACTTT. The chain uses TRBV7-2 and TRBJ1-6; D is unclear. V was shortened by 2 bases and J by 11 bases, with 13 bases between the two germline ends. Germline values: CDR1 SGHTA, CDR2 FQGNSA. CDR3 length: 14 amino acids.

This CDR3 reads CASTGLGETQYF. The CDR3 DNA is TGTGCCAGCACTGGGCTAGGCGAGACCCAGTACTTC. The chain recombines TRBV6-5 with TRBJ2-5; D ambiguous. The CDR3 contains 12 residues. Germline loops: CDR1 MNHEY, CDR2 SVGAGI. Trimming shortened V by 7 bases and J by 5 bases, and 11 bases separated the two germline ends.